This TCR beta chain was retrieved from a study of blood T cell repertoires in COVID-19. About the research overall: The United States, Italy and Spain supplied acute and convalescent COVID-19 samples.

Per germline, CDR1 SGHDT and CDR2 YYEEEE. V trimming: 7 bases; J trimming: 3 bases; junction bases outside the gene matches: 12. This CDR3 region has 15 residues. TCRdb's copy holds only in-frame clones and misses some; the assay was immunoSEQ multiplex PCR. The sample lists 250,000 or so clones, around 82% occurring once. The sequencing sample was made of PBMCs or T cells enriched from blood (not recorded which). This clonotype originated in a man aged 50-60 years who had recovered from COVID-19. The chain carries TRBV5-6 and TRBJ1-2; TRBD1 agrees at 7 bases. CDR3 coding DNA: TGTGCCAGCTCCCGAGGGGGCAGGGGGGACTATGGCTACACCTTC. Protein product: CASSRGGRGDYGYTF. Filled out from reference TRBV5-6 and TRBJ1-2, the complete variable domain reads DAGVTQSPTHLIKTRGQQVTLRCSPKSGHDTVSWYQQALGQGPQFIFQYYEEEERQRGNFPDRFSGHQFPNYSSELNVNALLLGDSALYLCASSRGGRGDYGYTFGSGTRLTVV.